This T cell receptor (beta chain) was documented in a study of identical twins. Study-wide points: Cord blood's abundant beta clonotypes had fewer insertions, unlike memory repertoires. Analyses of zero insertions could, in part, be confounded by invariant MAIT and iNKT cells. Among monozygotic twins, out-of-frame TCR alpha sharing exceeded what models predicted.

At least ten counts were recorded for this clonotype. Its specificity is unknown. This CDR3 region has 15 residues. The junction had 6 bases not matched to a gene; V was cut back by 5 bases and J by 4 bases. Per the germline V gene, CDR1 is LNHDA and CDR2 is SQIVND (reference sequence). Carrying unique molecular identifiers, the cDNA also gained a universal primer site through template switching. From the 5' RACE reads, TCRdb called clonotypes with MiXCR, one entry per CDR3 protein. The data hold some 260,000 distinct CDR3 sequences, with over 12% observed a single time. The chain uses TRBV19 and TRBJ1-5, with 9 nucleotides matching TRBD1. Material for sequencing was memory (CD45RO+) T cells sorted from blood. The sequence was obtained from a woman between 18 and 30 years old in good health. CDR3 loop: CASSSQQGANQPQHF. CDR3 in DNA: TGTGCCAGTAGTTCACAACAGGGGGCTAATCAGCCCCAGCATTTT.